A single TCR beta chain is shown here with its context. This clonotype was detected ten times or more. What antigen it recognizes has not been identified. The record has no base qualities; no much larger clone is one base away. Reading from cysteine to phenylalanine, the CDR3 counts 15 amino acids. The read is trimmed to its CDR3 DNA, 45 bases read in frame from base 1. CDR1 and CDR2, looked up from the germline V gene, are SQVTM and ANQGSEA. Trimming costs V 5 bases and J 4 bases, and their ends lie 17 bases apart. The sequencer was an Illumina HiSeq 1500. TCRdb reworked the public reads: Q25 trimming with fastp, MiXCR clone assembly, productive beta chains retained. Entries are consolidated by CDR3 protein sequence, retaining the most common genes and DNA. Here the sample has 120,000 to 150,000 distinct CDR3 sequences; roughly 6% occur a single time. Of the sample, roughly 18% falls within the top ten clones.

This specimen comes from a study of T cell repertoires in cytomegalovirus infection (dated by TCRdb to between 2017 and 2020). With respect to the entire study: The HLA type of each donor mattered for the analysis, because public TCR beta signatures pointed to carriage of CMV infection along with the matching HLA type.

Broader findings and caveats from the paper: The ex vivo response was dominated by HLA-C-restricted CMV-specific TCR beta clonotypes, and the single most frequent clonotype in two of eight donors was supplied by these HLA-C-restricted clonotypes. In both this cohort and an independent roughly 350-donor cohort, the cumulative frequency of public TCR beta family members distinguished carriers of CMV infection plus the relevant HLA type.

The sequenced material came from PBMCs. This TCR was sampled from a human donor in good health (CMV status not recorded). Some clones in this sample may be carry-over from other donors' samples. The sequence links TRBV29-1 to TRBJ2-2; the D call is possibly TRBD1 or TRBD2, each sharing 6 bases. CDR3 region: CSVRTPGEVTGELFF. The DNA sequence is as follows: TGCAGCGTTCGCACTCCAGGGGAGGTCACCGGGGAGCTGTTTTTT.